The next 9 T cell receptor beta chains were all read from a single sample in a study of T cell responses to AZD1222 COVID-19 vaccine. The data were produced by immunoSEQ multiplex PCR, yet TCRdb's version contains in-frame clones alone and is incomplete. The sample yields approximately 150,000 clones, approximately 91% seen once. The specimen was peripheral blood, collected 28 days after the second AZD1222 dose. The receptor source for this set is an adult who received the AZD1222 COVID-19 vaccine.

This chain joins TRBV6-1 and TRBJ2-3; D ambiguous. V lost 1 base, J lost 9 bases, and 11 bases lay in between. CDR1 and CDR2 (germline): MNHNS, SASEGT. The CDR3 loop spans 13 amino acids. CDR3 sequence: CASSEVGSLTQYF. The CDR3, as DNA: TGTGCCAGCAGTGAAGTCGGCTCCTTAACGCAGTATTTT.

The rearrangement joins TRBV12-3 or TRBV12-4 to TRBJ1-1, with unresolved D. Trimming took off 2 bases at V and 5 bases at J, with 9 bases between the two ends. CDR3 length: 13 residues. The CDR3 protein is CASSLRVPTEAFF. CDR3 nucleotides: TGTGCCAGCAGTTTAAGGGTCCCAACTGAAGCTTTCTTT.

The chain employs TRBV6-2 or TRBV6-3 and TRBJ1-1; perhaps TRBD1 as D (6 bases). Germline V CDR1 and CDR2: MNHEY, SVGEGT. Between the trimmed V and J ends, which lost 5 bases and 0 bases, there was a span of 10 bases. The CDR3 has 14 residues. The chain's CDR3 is CASSPGDLNTEAFF. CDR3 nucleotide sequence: TGTGCCAGCAGTCCAGGGGACTTGAACACTGAAGCTTTCTTT.

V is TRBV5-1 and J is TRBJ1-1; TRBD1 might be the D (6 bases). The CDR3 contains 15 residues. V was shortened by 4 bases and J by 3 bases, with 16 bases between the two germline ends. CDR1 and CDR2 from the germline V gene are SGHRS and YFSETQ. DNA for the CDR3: TGCGCCAGCAGCGTCGACAGGTCTATTTACACTGAAGCTTTCTTT. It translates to CASSVDRSIYTEAFF.

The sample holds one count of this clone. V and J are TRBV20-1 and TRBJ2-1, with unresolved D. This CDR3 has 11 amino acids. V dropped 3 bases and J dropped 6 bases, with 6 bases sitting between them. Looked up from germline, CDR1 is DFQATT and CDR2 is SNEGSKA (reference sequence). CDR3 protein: CSASWTNEQFF. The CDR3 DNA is TGCAGTGCTAGTTGGACCAATGAGCAGTTCTTC.

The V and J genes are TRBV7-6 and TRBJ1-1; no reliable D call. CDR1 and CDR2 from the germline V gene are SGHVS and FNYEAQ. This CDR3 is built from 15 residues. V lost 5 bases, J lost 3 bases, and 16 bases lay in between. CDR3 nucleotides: TGTGCCAGCAGCGATTCGGACGGGCCGTACACTGAAGCTTTCTTT. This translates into CASSDSDGPYTEAFF. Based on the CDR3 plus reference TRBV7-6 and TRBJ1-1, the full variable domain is GAGVSQSPRYKVTKRGQDVALRCDPISGHVSLYWYRQALGQGPEFLTYFNYEAQQDKSGLPNDRFSAERPEGSISTLTIQRTEQRDSAMYRCASSDSDGPYTEAFFGQGTRLTVV.

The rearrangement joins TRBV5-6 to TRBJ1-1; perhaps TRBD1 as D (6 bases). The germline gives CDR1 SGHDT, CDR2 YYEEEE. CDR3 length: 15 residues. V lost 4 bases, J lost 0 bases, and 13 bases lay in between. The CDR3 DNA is TGTGCCAGCAGCCCTGGGGACATTTTGAACACTGAAGCTTTCTTT. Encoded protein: CASSPGDILNTEAFF.

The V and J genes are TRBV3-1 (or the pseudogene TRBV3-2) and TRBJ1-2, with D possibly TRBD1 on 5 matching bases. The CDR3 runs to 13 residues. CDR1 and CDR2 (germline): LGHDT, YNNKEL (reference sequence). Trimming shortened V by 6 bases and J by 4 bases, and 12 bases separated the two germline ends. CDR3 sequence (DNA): TGTGCCAGCAGACCTACAGGAATCTATGGCTACACCTTC. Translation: CASRPTGIYGYTF.

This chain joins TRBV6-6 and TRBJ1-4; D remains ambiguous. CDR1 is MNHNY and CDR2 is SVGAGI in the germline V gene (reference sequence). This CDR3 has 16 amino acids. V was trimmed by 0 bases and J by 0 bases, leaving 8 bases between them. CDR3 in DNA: TGTGCCAGCAGTTACTCAACTTTGTCAACTAATGAAAAACTGTTTTTT. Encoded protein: CASSYSTLSTNEKLFF.